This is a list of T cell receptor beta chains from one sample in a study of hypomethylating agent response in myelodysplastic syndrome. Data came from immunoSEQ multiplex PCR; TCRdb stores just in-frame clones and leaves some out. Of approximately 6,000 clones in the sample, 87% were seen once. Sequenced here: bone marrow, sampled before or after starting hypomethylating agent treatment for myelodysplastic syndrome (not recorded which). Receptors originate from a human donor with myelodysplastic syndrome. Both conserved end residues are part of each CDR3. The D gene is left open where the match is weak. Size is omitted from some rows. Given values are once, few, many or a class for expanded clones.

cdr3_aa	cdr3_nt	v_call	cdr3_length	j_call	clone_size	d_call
CASSELGLSGNTIYF	TGTGCCAGCAGTGAACTAGGCCTATCTGGAAACACCATATATTTT	TRBV6-1	15	TRBJ1-3	NA	NA
CASSITDRNTEAFF	TGTGCCAGCAGTATAACGGATCGGAACACTGAAGCTTTCTTT	TRBV6-4	14	TRBJ1-1	NA	NA
CASSVAIGSSEQYF	TGTGCCAGCAGCGTAGCGATAGGGTCGTCCGAGCAGTACTTC	TRBV9	14	TRBJ2-7	NA	NA
CASCQDGALYNEQFF	TGCGCCAGCTGCCAGGACGGGGCCCTTTACAATGAGCAGTTCTTC	TRBV4-3	15	TRBJ2-1	NA	NA
CASSPDRGGDQPQHF	TGTGCCAGCAGCCCGGACAGGGGTGGGGATCAGCCCCAGCATTTT	TRBV2	15	TRBJ1-5	NA	TRBD1
CASSRELGADTQYF	TGTGCCAGCAGCCGGGAGCTAGGGGCAGATACGCAGTATTTT	TRBV9	14	TRBJ2-3	NA	NA
CASSTSTGWGTEAFF	TGTGCCAGTAGTACCTCCACCGGCTGGGGCACTGAAGCTTTCTTT	TRBV19	15	TRBJ1-1	NA	NA
CSVANTEAFF	TGCAGTGTGGCGAACACTGAAGCTTTCTTT	TRBV20-1	10	TRBJ1-1	NA	NA
CASSSRAQGRNTIYF	TGTGCCAGCAGCTCCCGGGCACAAGGGAGAAACACCATATATTTT	TRBV5-4	15	TRBJ1-3	NA	NA
CASNMRQGAIETF	TGTGCCAGCAATATGAGACAGGGGGCGATTGAGACCTTC	TRBV7-2	13	TRBJ1-2	NA	TRBD1
CSVVLGGYYQPQHF	TGCAGCGTTGTGTTGGGGGGGTATTATCAGCCCCAGCATTTT	TRBV29-1	14	TRBJ1-5	once	NA
CASSVGPRSGVAKNIQYF	TGTGCCAGCAGCGTCGGCCCTCGTAGCGGGGTTGCCAAAAACATTCAGTACTTC	TRBV9	18	TRBJ2-4	NA	TRBD2
CASSRLAGFTDTQYF	TGTGCCAGCAGCCGACTAGCGGGGTTCACAGATACGCAGTATTTT	TRBV2	15	TRBJ2-3	few	TRBD2
CASSIAGVNSPLHF	TGTGCCAGTAGTATAGCGGGGGTGAATTCACCCCTCCACTTT	TRBV19	14	TRBJ1-6	few	NA
CASSLTLGQTQYF	TGTGCCAGCAGTTTAACCCTAGGCCAGACCCAGTACTTC	TRBV27	13	TRBJ2-5	NA	NA
CASSPWAGANSAKGPQHF	TGTGCCAGCAGCCCCTGGGCAGGGGCCAATAGTGCTAAAGGGCCCCAGCATTTT	TRBV7-2	18	TRBJ1-5	NA	NA
CASSLVPGRVADTQYF	TGCGCCAGCAGCTTGGTTCCGGGGAGGGTCGCAGATACGCAGTATTTT	TRBV5-1	16	TRBJ2-3	NA	TRBD2